Here is one T cell receptor beta chain with its context. As processed by the authors: Amplification with reference gene primers provided the estimates of nucleated cell counts. Clones were read by immunoSEQ multiplex PCR, and TCRdb kept only the in-frame ones, dropping some. V, J and clone size are taken as reported in that table, and D and trimming were inferred from the DNA itself. This table holds some 40,000 clones, around 80% found once. These data come from a study of blood T cell repertoires in COVID-19. Study background: The study drew acute and convalescent COVID-19 samples from the United States, Italy and Spain. Nucleic acid was either cDNA or gDNA, and it came from T cells, B-cell-depleted T cells, or PBMCs.

The CDR3 contains 13 residues. Trimming stripped 3 bases from V and 3 bases from J, with 8 bases between. The germline V gene encodes CDR1 MNHEY and CDR2 SMNVEV (reference sequence). The clonotype was recovered from a man aged 60 to 75 in a cohort sampled during active COVID-19. The specimen was peripheral blood. The J gene is TRBJ1-1, the V gene TRBV27; D is ambiguous. CDR3 protein: CASSFTRYTEAFF. CDR3 sequence (DNA): TGTGCCAGCAGTTTTACGAGATACACTGAAGCTTTCTTT.